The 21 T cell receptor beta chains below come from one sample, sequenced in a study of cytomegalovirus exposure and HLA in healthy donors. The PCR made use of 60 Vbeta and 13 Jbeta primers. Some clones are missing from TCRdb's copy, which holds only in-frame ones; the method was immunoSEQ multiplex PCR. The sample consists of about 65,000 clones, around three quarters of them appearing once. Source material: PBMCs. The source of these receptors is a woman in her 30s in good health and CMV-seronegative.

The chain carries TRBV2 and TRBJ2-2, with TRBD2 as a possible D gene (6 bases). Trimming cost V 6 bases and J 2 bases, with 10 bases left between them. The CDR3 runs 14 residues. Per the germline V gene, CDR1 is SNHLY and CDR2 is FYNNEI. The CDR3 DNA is TGTGCCAGCAGAATGGGACTTAACACCGGGGAGCTGTTTTTT. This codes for CASRMGLNTGELFF. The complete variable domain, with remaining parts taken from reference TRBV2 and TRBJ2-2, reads EPEVTQTPSHQVTQMGQEVILRCVPISNHLYFYWYRQILGQKVEFLVSFYNNEISEKSEIFDDQFSVERPDGSNFTLKIRSTKLEDSAMYFCASRMGLNTGELFFGEGSRLTVL.

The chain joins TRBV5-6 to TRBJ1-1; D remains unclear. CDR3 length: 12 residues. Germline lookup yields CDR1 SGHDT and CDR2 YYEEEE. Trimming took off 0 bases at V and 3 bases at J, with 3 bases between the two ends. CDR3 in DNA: TGTGCCAGCAGCTTGGCGTACACTGAAGCTTTCTTT. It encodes CASSLAYTEAFF.

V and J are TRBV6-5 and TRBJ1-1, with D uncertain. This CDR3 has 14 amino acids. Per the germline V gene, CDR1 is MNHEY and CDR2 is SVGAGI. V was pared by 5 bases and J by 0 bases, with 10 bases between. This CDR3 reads CASSDTGMNTEAFF. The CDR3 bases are TGTGCCAGCAGTGACACCGGCATGAACACTGAAGCTTTCTTT.

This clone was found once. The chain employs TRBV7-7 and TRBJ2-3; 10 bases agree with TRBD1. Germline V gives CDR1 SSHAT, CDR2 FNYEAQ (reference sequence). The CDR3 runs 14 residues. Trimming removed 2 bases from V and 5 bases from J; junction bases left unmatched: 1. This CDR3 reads CASSLRTGGDTQYF. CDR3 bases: TGTGCCAGCAGCTTAAGGACAGGGGGAGATACGCAGTATTTT.

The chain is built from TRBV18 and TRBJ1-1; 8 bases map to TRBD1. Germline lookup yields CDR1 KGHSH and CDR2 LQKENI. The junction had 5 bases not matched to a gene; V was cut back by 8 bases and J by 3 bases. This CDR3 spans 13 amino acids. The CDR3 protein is CASKQGGDTEAFF. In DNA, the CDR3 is TGTGCCAGCAAACAGGGGGGGGACACTGAAGCTTTCTTT.

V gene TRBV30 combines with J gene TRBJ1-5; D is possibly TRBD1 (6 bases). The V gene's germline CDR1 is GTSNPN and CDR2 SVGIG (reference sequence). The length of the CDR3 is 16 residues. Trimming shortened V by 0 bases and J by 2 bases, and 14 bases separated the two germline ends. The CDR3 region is CAWSVGAAGGNQPQHF. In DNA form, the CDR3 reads TGTGCCTGGAGTGTGGGGGCCGCGGGGGGCAATCAGCCCCAGCATTTT.

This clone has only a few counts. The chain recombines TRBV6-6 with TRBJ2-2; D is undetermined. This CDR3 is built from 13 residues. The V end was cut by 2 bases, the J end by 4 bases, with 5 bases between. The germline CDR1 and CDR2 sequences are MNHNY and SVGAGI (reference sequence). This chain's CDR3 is CASSYRVTGELFF. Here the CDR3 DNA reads TGTGCCAGCAGTTACCGGGTCACCGGGGAGCTGTTTTTT.

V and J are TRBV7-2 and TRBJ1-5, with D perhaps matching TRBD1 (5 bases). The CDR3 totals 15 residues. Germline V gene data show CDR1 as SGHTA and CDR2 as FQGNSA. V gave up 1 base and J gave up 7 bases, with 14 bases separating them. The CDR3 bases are TGTGCCAGCAGCTTAGATATGGCAGGGTGGCAGCCCCAGCATTTT. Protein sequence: CASSLDMAGWQPQHF.

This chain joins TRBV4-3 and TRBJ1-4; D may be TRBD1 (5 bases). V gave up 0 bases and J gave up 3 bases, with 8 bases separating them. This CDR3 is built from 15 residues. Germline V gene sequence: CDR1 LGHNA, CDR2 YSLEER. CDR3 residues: CASSQDGGPNEKLFF. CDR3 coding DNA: TGCGCCAGCAGCCAAGACGGGGGACCTAATGAAAAACTGTTTTTT.

The CDR3 nucleotides read TGTGCCAGCAGTGTTGACAGGGGCGGGGAGGAAAAACTGTTTTTT. Translating gives CASSVDRGGEEKLFF. The chain employs TRBV25-1 and TRBJ1-4, with 8 bases matching TRBD1. Trimming at V came to 4 bases and at J to 8 bases, leaving 9 bases not matched to a gene. Germline loops: CDR1 MGHDK, CDR2 SYGVNS. This CDR3 is 15 amino acids long. Full variable domain (outside the CDR3, taken from reference TRBV25-1 and TRBJ1-4): EADIYQTPRYLVIGTGKKITLECSQTMGHDKMYWYQQDPGMELHLIHYSYGVNSTEKGDLSSESTVSRIRTEHFPLTLESARPSHTSQYLCASSVDRGGEEKLFFGSGTQLSVL.

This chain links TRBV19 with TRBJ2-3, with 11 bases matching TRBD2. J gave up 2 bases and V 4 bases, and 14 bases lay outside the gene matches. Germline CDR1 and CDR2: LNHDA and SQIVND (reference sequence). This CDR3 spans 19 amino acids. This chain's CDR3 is CASSTSTSGAQSPTDTQYF. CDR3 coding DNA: TGTGCCAGTAGTACCTCGACTAGCGGGGCACAGTCCCCCACAGATACGCAGTATTTT.

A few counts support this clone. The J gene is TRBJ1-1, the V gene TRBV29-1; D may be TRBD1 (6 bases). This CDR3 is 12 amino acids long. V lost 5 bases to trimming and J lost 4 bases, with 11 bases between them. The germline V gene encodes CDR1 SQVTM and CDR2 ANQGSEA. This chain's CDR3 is CSVYRVGTEAFF. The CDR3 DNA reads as TGCAGCGTTTACAGGGTAGGCACTGAAGCTTTCTTT.

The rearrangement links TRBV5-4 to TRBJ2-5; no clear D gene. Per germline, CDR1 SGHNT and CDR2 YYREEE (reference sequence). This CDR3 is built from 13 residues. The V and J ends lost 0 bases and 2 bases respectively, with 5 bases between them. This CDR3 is CASSLGPQETQYF. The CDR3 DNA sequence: TGTGCCAGCAGCTTGGGGCCACAAGAGACCCAGTACTTC.

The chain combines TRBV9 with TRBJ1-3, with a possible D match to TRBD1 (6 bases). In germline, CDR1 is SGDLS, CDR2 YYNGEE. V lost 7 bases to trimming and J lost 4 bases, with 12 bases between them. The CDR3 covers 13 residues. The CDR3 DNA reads TGTGCCAGCGTGGGGGCTCCCGGAAACACCATATATTTT. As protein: CASVGAPGNTIYF.

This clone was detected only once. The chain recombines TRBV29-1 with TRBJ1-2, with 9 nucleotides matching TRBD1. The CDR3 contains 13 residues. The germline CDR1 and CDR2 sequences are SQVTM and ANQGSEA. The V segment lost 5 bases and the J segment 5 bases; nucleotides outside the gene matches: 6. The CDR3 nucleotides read TGCAGCGTTTCTAGGACAGGGGAGTATGGCTACACCTTC. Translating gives CSVSRTGEYGYTF.

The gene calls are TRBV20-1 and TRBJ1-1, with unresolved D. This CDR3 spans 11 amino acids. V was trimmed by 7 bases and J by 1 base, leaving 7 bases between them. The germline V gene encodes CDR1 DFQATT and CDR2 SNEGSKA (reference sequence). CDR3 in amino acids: CSGLANTEAFF. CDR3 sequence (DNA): TGCAGTGGTTTAGCGAACACTGAAGCTTTCTTT.

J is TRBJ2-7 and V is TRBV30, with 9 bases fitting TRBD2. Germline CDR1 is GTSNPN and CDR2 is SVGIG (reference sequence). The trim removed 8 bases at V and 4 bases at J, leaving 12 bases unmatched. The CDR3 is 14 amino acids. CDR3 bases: TGTGCCCACACCCGGAGGACTAGCGAGTACGAGCAGTACTTC. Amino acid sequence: CAHTRRTSEYEQYF.

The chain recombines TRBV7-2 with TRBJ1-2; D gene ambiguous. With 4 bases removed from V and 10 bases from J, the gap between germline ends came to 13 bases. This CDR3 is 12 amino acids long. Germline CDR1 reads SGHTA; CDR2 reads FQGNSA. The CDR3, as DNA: TGTGCCAGCAGCTCCCTTAGGGAGGCCTACACCTTC. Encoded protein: CASSSLREAYTF.

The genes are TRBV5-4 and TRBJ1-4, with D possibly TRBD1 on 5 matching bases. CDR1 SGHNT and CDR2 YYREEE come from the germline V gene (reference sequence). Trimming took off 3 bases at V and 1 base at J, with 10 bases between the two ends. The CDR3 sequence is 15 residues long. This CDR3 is CASSSGGGTNEKLFF. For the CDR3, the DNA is TGTGCCAGCAGCTCCGGCGGGGGAACTAATGAAAAACTGTTTTTT.

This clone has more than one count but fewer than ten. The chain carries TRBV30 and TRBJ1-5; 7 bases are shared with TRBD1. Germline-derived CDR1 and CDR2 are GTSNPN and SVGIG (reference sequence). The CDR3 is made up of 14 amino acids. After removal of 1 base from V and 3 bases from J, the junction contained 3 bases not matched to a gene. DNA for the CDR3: TGTGCCTGGAGTGAGGGACAGCTCAATCAGCCCCAGCATTTT. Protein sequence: CAWSEGQLNQPQHF.

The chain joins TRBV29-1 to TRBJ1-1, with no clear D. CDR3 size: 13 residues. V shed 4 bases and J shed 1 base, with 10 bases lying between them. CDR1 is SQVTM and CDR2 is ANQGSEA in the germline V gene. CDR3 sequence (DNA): TGCAGCGTTGCGAAGAGAGGGAACACTGAAGCTTTCTTT. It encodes CSVAKRGNTEAFF.